This TCR beta chain was observed in a study of blood T cell repertoires in COVID-19. The wider study: PBMCs, B-cell-depleted T cells, or T cells were the source of the cDNA or gDNA that made up the material.

Participants reported their clinical history, and cohort assignment relied on those reports. Produced via immunoSEQ multiplex PCR; TCRdb's table is partial and in-frame only. The repertoire includes roughly 230,000 clones, 82% of them detected once, and roughly 3.5% sits in the top ten. V dropped 5 bases and J dropped 0; count of bases not matched to a gene: 3. The CDR3 has 15 amino acids. Germline loops: CDR1 LNHDA, CDR2 SQIVND (reference sequence). The rearrangement joins TRBV19 to TRBJ2-1, with 8 bases identical to TRBD1. The receptor was isolated from a woman aged 60-70 years who had recovered from COVID-19. The source material was PBMCs or T cells enriched from blood (not recorded which). The CDR3 sequence is CASSDTGGSYNEQFF. CDR3 sequence (DNA): TGTGCCAGTAGTGATACAGGGGGCTCCTACAATGAGCAGTTCTTC.